The sequence of this T cell receptor (beta chain) was determined in a study of blood T cell repertoires in COVID-19. Turning to the study itself: From the United States, Italy and Spain came samples of acute and convalescent COVID-19.

The CDR3 consists of 14 residues. Germline-derived CDR1 and CDR2 are SNHLY and FYNNEI. V was cut by 3 bases and J by 2 bases, with 9 bases left in between. Original analysis: By means of reference gene primer amplification, nucleated cell counts were estimated. Only in-frame clones appear in the TCRdb table, and some are missing; sequencing was by immunoSEQ multiplex PCR. The DNA gave D and trimming, while V, J and clone size come from that table. The table shows just over 25,000 clones, with roughly 90% occurring only once. The receptor comes from a human donor in a cohort sampled during active COVID-19. The specimen sequenced was peripheral blood. The chain uses TRBV2 and TRBJ2-3; the D gene is possibly TRBD1 (5 bases). In nucleotides, the CDR3 is TGTGCCAGCAGTGATGGACACCCCACAGATACGCAGTATTTT. Its protein product is CASSDGHPTDTQYF. The entire variable domain, with the rest obtained from reference TRBV2 and TRBJ2-3, is as follows: EPEVTQTPSHQVTQMGQEVILRCVPISNHLYFYWYRQILGQKVEFLVSFYNNEISEKSEIFDDQFSVERPDGSNFTLKIRSTKLEDSAMYFCASSDGHPTDTQYFGPGTRLTVL.